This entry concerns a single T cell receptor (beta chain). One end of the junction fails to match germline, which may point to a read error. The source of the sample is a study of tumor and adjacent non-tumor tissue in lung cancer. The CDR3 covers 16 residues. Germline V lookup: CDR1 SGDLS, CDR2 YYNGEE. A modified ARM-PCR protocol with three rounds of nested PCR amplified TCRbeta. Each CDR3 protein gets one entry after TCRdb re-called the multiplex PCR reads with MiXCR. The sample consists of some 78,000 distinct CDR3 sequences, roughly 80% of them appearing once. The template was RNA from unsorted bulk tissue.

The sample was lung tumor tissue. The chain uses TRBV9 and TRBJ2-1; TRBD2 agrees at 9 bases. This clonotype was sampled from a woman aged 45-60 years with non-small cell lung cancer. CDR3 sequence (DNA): TGTGCCAGCGGCGTGTCCGCGGGAGGGCTGGGGAATGAGCAGTTCTTC. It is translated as CASGVSAGGLGNEQFF.